This record concerns one T cell receptor beta chain sequence. A read error is likely here: a far larger clone is one base away. This sample was taken from a study of PD-1 blockade in mismatch repair-deficient tumors. Across the study: Patients had more than ten mismatch repair-deficient cancer types, all previously treated and progressing.

Sequencing used immunoSEQ multiplex PCR; TCRdb keeps in-frame clones, though not all of them. Seen here are about 120,000 clones, approximately 90% observed once, and the top ten hold less than 15%. The CDR3 sequence is 14 residues long. Germline V gene sequence: CDR1 SQVTM, CDR2 ANQGSEA. Mismatch repair deficiency was confirmed in all patients, by PCR or immunohistochemistry. The gene calls are TRBV29-1 and TRBJ1-2; TRBD1 matches at 8 bases. This receptor was identified in an adult with mismatch repair-deficient cancer. The sample in question was peripheral blood, obtained 44 weeks after starting pembrolizumab. The CDR3, as DNA: TGCATCGTTGTGCCCGGGACAGGAGCCTATGGCTACACCTTC. It is translated as CIVVPGTGAYGYTF.